This TCR beta chain was sequenced during a study of T cell changes during pregnancy in multiple sclerosis (dated by TCRdb to between 2019 and 2020). Regarding the complete study: The study examined how the T cell repertoire changed over the course of pregnancy in women with multiple sclerosis.

The library was generated by the immunoSEQ multiplex PCR assay. Held by TCRdb, this immuneACCESS table contains in-frame sequences only and omits some clones. Under half of the omission traces to an unresolved V gene where checked; the cause of the rest is unknown. Counted in this sample were 20,000 to 25,000 clones; more than 75% of them appeared once. In total, the top ten clones hold around 7.6% of the sample. Details on this clone: Its antigen remains unidentified. No base qualities exist here, and no much larger clone lies one base off it.

Looking up the germline V gene (reference sequence) yields CDR1 MNHEY and CDR2 SMNVEV. Including the terminal cysteine and phenylalanine, the CDR3 comprises 13 residues. CDR3 DNA is the only sequence kept; it has 39 bases, read in frame from the first base. The junction shows trimming of 3 bases on V and 3 bases on J, plus 9 bases between the germline ends. This TCR derives from a female donor with multiple sclerosis, enrolled in a pregnancy study. The sequence is built from TRBV27 and TRBJ2-7, and TRBD2 may be the D gene, going by 5 matching bases. The sample consisted of CD8+ T cells from peripheral blood mononuclear cells, taken before pregnancy. The DNA sequence reads TGTGCCAGCAGTTTGGGCGGACTCTACGAGCAGTACTTC. This sequence encodes CASSLGGLYEQYF.